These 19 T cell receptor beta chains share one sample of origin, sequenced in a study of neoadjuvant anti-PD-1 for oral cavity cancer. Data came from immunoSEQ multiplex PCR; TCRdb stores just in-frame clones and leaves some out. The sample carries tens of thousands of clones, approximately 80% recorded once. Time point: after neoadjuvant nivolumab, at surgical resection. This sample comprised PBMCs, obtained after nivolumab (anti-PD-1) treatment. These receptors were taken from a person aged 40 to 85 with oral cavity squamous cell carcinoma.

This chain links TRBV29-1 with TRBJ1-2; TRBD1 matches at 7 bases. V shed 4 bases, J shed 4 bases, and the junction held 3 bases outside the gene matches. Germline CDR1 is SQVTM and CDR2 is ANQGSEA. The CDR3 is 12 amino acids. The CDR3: CSVAGTAYGYTF. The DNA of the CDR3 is TGCAGCGTTGCGGGGACAGCCTATGGCTACACCTTC.

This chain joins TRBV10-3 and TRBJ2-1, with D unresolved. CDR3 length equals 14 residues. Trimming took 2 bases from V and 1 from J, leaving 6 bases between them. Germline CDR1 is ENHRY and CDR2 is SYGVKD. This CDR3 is CAISERASYNEQFF. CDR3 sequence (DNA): TGTGCCATCAGTGAGAGGGCTTCCTACAATGAGCAGTTCTTC.

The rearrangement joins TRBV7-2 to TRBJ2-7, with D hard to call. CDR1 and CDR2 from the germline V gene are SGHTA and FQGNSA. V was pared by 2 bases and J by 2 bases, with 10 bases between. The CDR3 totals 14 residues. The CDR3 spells CASSLSQTPYEQYF. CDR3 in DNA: TGTGCCAGCAGCTTATCACAGACGCCCTACGAGCAGTACTTC.

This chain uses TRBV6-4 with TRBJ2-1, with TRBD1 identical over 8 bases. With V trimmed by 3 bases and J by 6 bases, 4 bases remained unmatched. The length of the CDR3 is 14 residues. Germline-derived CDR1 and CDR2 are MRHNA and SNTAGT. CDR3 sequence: CASSDRTGSNEQFF. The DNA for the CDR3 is TGTGCCAGCAGTGATCGGACAGGGAGCAATGAGCAGTTCTTC.

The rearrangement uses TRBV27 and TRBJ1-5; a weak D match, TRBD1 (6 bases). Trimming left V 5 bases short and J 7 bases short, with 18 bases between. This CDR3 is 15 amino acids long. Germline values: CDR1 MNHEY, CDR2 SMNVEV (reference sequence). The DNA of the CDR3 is TGTGCCAGCAGTGCGCAAGGACAGTCTCTCCAGCCCCAGCATTTT. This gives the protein CASSAQGQSLQPQHF.

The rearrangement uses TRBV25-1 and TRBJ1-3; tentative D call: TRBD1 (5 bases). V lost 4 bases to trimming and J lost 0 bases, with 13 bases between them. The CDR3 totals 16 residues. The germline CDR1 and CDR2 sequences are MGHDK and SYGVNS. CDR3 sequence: CASSVSLGLSGNTIYF. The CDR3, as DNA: TGTGCCAGCAGTGTTAGTTTGGGGCTCTCTGGAAACACCATATATTTT.

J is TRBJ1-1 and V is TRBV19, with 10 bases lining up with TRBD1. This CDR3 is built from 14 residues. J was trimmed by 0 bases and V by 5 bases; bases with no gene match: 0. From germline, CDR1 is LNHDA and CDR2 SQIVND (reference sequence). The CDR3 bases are TGTGCCAGTAGTGACAGGGGGCTGAACACTGAAGCTTTCTTT. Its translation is CASSDRGLNTEAFF.

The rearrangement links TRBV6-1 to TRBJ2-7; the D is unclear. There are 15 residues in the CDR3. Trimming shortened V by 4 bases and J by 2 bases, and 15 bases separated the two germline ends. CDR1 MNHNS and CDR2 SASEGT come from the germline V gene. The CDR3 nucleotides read TGTGCCAGCAGTGTTAGTCAGATAGGAACCTACGAGCAGTACTTC. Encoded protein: CASSVSQIGTYEQYF.

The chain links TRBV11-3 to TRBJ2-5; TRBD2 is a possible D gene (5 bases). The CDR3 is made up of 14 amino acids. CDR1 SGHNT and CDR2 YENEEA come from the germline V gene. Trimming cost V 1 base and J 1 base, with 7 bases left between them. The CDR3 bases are TGTGCCAGCAGCTTAGGTGGGAGCCAAGAGACCCAGTACTTC. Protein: CASSLGGSQETQYF.

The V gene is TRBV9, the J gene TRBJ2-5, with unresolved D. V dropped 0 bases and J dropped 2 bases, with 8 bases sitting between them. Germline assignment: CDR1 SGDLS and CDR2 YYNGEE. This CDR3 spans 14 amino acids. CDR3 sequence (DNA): TGTGCCAGCAGCGTAGGGCCCATTCAAGAGACCCAGTACTTC. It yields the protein CASSVGPIQETQYF. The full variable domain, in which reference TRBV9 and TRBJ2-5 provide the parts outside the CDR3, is DSGVTQTPKHLITATGQRVTLRCSPRSGDLSVYWYQQSLDQGLQFLIQYYNGEERAKGNILERFSAQQFPDLHSELNLSSLELGDSALYFCASSVGPIQETQYFGPGTRLLVL.

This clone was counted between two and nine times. CDR3 nucleotide sequence: TGTGCCAGCAGCTCTGGGGCCAACGTCCTGACTTTC. This encodes CASSSGANVLTF. The chain combines TRBV7-3 with TRBJ2-6; no clear D gene. Germline values: CDR1 SGHTA, CDR2 FQGTGA. V gave up 4 bases and J gave up 2 bases, with 0 bases separating them. CDR3 length: 12 amino acids.

CDR3 loop: CASSSLGNQPQHF. CDR3 nucleotides: TGTGCCAGCAGCTCCCTGGGAAATCAGCCCCAGCATTTT. The chain links TRBV7-9 to TRBJ1-5, with D hard to call. Looked up from germline, CDR1 is SEHNR and CDR2 is FQNEAQ (reference sequence). The length of the CDR3 is 13 residues. V lost 4 bases, J lost 4 bases, and 8 bases lay in between.

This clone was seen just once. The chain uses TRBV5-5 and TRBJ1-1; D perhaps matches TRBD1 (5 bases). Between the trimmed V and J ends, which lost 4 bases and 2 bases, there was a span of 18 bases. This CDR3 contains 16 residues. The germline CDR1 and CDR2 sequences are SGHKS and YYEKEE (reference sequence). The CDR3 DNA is TGTGCCAGCAGCCTGGAGGGGACCCGGGTTAACACTGAAGCTTTCTTT. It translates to CASSLEGTRVNTEAFF.

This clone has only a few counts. The CDR3 sequence: CASSVGQGSYNEQFF. The CDR3 region has the DNA TGTGCCAGCAGTGTAGGGCAAGGCTCCTACAATGAGCAGTTCTTC. This chain joins TRBV6-1 and TRBJ2-1; D ambiguous. Trimming removed 4 bases at V and 0 bases at J, with 10 bases between. Germline assignment: CDR1 MNHNS and CDR2 SASEGT. CDR3 length equals 15 residues.

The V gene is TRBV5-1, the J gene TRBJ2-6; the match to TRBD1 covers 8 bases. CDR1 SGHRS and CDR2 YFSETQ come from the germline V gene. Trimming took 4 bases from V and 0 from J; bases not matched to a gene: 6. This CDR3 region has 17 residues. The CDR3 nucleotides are TGCGCCAGCAGCATCAGGGGGCCCATCTCTGGGGCCAACGTCCTGACTTTC. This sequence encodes CASSIRGPISGANVLTF.

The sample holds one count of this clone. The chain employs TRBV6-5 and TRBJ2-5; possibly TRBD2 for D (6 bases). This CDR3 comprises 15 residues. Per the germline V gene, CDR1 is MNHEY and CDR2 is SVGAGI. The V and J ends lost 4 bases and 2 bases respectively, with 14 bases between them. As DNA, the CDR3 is TGTGCCAGCAGTTTACTAGGAGCGGGTCAAGAGACCCAGTACTTC. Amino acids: CASSLLGAGQETQYF.

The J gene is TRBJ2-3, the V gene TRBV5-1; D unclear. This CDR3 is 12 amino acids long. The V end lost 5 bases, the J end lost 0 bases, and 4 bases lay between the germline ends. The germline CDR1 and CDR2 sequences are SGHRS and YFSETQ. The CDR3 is CASSYSTDTQYF. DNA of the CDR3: TGCGCCAGCAGTTACAGCACAGATACGCAGTATTTT.

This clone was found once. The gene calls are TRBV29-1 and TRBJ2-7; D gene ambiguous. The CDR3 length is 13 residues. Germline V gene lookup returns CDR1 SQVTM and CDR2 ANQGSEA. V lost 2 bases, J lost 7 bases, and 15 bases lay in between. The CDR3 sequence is CSVETVASGEQYF. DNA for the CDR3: TGCAGCGTTGAAACAGTTGCCTCAGGAGAGCAGTACTTC.

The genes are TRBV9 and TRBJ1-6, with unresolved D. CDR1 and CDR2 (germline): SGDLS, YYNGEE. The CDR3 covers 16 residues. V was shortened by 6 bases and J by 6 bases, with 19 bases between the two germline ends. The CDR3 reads CASNNQGRMGNSPLHF. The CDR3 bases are TGTGCCAGCAACAATCAAGGACGTATGGGTAATTCACCCCTCCACTTT.